This note documents a single TCR beta chain sequence. The antigen is not known. A junction end diverges from the germline sequence, so it may reflect a read error. This sample is drawn from a study of post-analysis software for immune sequencing data. General study results and limits: The F measure placed samples prepared in the same batch into strongly shared clusters. Comparison of patients with controls showed about 5 TRBV segments more frequent in patients, TRBV5-6, TRBV5-1 and TRBV20-1 among them.

The CDR3 sequence is 13 residues long. The germline V gene has CDR1 MNHNS and CDR2 SASEGT. TCR beta cDNA libraries had unique molecular identifiers. From the PCR reads, TCRdb called clonotypes with MiXCR, one entry per CDR3 protein. The profile covers fewer than 900,000 distinct CDR3 sequences, with roughly 50% appearing a single time and over 4.5% taken by the ten largest. This chain uses TRBV6-1 with TRBJ2-7, with no clear D. The sequence derives from a girl aged 10 to 17 with multiple sclerosis. Source material: blood. This chain's CDR3 is CVSSGQSSYEQYF. The CDR3, as DNA: TGTGTCAGCAGTGGGCAATCCTCCTACGAGCAGTACTTC.